This T cell receptor (beta chain) came from a study of blood T cell repertoires in COVID-19. The CDR3 has 14 amino acids. CDR1 is MNHNY, CDR2 SVGAGI, per germline (reference sequence). Sequencing used immunoSEQ multiplex PCR; TCRdb keeps in-frame clones, though not all of them. The data hold around 140,000 clones, with more than 80% observed a single time. With respect to this clone: At one boundary the junction diverges from the germline segment, which might be a read error.

Sequenced: peripheral blood. The chain employs TRBV6-6 and TRBJ1-4; 7 bases align to TRBD1. The source of this sequence is a man between 18 and 35 years old with COVID-19, enrolled during active disease. CDR3 amino acids: CAIPSDRAGEKLLF. The CDR3 DNA is TGTGCCATTCCATCAGACAGGGCAGGTGAAAAACTGCTTTTT.